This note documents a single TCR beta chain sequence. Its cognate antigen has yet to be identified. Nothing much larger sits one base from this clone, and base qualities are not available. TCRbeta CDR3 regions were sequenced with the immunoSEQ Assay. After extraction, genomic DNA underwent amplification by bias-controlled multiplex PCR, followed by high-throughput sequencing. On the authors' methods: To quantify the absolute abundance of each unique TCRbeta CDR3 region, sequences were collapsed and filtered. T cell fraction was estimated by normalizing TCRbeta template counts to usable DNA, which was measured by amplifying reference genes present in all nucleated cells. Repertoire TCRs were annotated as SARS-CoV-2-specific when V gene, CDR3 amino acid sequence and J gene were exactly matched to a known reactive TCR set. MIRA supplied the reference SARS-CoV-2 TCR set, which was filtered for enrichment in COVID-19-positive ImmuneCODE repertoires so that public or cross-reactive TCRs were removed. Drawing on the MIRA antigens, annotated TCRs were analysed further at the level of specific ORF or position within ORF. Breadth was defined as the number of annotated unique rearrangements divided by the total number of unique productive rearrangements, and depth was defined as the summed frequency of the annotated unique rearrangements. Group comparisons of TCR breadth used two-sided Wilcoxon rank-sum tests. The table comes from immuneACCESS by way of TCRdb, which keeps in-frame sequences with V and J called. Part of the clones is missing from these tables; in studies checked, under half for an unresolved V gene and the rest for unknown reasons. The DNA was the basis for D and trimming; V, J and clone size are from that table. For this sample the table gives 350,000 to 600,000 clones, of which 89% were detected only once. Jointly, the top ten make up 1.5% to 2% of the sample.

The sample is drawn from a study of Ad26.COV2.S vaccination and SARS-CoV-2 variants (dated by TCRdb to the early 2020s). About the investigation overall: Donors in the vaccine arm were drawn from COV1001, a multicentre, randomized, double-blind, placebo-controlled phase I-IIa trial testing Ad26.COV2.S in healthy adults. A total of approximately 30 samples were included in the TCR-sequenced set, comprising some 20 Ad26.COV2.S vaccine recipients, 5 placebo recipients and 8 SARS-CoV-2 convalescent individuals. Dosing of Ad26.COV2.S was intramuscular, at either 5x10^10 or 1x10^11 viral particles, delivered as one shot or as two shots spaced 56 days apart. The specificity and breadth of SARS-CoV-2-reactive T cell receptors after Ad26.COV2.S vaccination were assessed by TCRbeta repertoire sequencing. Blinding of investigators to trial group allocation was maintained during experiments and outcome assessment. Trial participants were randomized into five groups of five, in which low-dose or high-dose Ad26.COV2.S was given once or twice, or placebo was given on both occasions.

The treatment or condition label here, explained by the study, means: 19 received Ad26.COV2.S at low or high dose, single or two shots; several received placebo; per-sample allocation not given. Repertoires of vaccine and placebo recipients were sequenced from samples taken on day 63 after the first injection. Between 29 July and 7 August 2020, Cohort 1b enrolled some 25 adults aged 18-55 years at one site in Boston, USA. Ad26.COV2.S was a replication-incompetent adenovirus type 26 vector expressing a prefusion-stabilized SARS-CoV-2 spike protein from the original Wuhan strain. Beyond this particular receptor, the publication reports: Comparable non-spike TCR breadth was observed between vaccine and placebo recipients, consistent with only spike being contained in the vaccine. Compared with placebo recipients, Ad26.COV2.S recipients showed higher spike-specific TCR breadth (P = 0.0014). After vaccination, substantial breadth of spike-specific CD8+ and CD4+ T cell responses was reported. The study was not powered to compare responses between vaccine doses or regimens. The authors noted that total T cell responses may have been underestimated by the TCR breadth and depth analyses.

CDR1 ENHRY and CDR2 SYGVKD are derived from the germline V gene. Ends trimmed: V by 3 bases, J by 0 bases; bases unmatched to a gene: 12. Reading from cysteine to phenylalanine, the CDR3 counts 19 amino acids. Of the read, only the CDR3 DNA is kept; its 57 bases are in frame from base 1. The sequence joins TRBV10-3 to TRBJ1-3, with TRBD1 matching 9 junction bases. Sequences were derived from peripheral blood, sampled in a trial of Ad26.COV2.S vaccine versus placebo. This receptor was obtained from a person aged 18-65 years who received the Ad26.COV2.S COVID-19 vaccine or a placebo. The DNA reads TGTGCCATCAGTGACCCCGGGACAGGGTCTATTCGCTCTGGAAACACCATATATTTT. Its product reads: CAISDPGTGSIRSGNTIYF.